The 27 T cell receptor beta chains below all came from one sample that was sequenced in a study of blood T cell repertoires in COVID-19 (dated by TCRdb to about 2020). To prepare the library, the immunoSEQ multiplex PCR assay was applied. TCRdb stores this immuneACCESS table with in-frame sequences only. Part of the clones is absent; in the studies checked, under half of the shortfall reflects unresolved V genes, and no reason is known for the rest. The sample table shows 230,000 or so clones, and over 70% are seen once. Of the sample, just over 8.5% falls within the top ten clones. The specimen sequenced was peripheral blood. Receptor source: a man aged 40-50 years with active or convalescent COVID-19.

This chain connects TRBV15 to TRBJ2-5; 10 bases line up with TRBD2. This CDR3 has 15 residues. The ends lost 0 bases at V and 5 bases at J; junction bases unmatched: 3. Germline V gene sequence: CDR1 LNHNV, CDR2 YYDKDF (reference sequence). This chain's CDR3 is CATSRDRAGGETQYF. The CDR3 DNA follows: TGTGCCACCAGCAGAGATCGAGCGGGAGGGGAGACCCAGTACTTC.

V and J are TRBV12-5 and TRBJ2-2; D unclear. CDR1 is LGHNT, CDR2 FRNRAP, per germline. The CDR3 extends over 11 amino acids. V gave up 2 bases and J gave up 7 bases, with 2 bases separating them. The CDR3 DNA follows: TGTGCTAGTGGTTTGCTCGGGGAGCTGTTTTTT. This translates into CASGLLGELFF.

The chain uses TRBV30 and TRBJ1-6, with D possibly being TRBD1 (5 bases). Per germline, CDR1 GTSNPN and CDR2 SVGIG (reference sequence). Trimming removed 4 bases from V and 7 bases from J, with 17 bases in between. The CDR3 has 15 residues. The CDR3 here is CAWMRGGAENSPLHF. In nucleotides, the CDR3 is TGTGCCTGGATGAGGGGAGGGGCCGAAAATTCACCCCTCCACTTT. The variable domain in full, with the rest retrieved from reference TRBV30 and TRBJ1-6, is SQTIHQWPATLVQPVGSPLSLECTVEGTSNPNLYWYRQAAGRGLQLLFYSVGIGQISSEVPQNLSASRPQDRQFILSSKKLLLSDSGFYLCAWMRGGAENSPLHFGNGTRLTVT.

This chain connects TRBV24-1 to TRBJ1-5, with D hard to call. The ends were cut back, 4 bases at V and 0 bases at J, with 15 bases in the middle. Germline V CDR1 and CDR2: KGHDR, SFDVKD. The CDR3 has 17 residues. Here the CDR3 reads CATSEIGWVHSNQPQHF. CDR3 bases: TGTGCCACCAGTGAGATCGGGTGGGTCCATAGCAATCAGCCCCAGCATTTT.

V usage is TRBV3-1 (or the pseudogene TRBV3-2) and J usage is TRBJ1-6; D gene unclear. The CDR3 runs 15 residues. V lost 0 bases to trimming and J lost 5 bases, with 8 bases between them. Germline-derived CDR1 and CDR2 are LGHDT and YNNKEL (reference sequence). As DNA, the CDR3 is TGTGCCAGCAGCCAAGATTGGCTGAATAATTCACCCCTCCACTTT. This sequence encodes CASSQDWLNNSPLHF.

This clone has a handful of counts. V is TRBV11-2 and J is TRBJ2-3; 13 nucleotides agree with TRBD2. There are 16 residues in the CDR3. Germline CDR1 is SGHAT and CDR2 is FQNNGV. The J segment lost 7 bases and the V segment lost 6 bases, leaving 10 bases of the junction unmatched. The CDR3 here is CASSVTSGGGLHTQYF. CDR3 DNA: TGTGCCAGCAGTGTAACTAGCGGGGGGGGTCTCCATACGCAGTATTTT.

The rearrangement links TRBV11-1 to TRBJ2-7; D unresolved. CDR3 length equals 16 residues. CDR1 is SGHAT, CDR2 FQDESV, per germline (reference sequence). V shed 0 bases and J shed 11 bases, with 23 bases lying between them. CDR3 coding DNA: TGTGCCAGCAGCTTAGCTAACAGTAAAACATTACGAGTGGAGTACTTC. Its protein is CASSLANSKTLRVEYF.

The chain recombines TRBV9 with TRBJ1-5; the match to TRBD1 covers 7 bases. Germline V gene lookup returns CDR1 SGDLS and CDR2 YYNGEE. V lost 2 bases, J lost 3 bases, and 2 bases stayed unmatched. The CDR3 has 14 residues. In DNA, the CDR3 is TGTGCCAGCAGCGTTGGACAGGTCAATCAGCCCCAGCATTTT. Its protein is CASSVGQVNQPQHF.

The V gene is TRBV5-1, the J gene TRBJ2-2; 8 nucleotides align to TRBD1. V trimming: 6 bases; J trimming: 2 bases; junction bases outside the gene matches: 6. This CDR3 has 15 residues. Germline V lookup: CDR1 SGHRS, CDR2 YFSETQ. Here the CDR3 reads CASTSQGVNTGELFF. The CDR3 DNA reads TGCGCCAGCACCTCACAGGGGGTCAACACCGGGGAGCTGTTTTTT.

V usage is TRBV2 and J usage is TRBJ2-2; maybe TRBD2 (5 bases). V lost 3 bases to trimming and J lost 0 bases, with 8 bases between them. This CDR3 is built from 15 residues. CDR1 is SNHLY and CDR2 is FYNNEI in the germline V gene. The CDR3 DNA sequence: TGTGCCAGCAGTGATTTAGCGTCGAACACCGGGGAGCTGTTTTTT. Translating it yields CASSDLASNTGELFF.

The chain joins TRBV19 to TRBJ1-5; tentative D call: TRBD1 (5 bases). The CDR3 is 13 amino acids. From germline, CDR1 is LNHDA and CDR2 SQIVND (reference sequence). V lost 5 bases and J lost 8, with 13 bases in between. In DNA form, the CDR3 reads TGTGCCAGTAGTTCTTCAGGGAGGGAGCCCCAGCATTTT. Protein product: CASSSSGREPQHF.

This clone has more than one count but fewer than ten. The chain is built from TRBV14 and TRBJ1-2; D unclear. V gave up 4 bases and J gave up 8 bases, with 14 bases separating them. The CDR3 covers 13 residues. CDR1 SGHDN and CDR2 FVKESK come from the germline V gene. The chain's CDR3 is CASSRRGGMGYTF. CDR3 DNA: TGTGCCAGCAGCCGCCGGGGTGGGATGGGCTACACCTTC. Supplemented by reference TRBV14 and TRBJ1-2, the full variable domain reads EAGVTQFPSHSVIEKGQTVTLRCDPISGHDNLYWYRRVMGKEIKFLLHFVKESKQDESGMPNNRFLAERTGGTYSTLKVQPAELEDSGVYFCASSRRGGMGYTFGSGTRLTVV.

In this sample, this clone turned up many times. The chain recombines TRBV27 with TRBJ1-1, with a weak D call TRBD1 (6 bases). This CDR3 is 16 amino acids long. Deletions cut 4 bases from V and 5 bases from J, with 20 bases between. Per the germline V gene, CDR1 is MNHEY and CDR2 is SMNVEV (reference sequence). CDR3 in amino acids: CASSSLGRGGFTEAFF. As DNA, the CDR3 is TGTGCCAGCAGTTCCCTGGGCAGGGGAGGGTTTACTGAAGCTTTCTTT.

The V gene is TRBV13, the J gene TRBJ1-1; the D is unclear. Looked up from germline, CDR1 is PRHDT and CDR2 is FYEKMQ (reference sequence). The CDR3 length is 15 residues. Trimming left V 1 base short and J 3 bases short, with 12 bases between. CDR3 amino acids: CASSLVAGMDTEAFF. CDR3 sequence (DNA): TGTGCCAGCAGCTTAGTAGCTGGCATGGACACTGAAGCTTTCTTT.

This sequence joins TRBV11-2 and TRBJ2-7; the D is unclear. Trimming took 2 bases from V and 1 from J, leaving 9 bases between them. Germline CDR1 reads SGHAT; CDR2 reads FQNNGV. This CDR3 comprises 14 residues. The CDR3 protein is CASSLSRVSYEQYF. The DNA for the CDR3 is TGTGCCAGCAGCTTATCCCGGGTTTCCTACGAGCAGTACTTC.

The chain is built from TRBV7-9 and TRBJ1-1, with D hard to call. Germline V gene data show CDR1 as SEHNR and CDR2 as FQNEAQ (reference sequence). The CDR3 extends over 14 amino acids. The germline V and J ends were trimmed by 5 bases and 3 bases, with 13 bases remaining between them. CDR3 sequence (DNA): TGTGCCAGCAGCCCCCATGCAGTGGACACTGAAGCTTTCTTT. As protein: CASSPHAVDTEAFF.

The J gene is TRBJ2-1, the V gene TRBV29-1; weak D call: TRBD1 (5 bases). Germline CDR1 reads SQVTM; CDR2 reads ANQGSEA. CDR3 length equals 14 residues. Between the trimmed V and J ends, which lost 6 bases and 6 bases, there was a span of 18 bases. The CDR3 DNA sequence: TGCAGCGTCACGCCAGGGATCCACATCAATGAGCAGTTCTTC. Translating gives CSVTPGIHINEQFF.

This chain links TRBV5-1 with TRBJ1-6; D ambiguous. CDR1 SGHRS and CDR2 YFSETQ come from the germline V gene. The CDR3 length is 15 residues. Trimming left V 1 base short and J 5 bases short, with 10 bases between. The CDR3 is CASSLSGPHNSPLHF. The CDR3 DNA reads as TGCGCCAGCAGCTTGAGCGGACCCCATAATTCACCCCTCCACTTT.

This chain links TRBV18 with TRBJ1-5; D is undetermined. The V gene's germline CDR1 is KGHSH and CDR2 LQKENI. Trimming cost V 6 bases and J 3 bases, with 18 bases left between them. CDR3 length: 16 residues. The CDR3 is CASSPISGTANQPQHF. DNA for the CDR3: TGTGCCAGCTCCCCTATATCCGGAACAGCCAATCAGCCCCAGCATTTT.

The CDR3 nucleotides read TGTGCCAGCAGTTTAAACGGGAGGACTTCCTACAATGAGCAGTTCTTC. It codes for CASSLNGRTSYNEQFF. V and J are TRBV27 and TRBJ2-1; 7 bases match TRBD2. This CDR3 is 16 amino acids long. CDR1 and CDR2 from the germline V gene are MNHEY and SMNVEV (reference sequence). Losses at the gene ends were 2 bases for V and 1 base for J; bases not matched to a gene: 5.

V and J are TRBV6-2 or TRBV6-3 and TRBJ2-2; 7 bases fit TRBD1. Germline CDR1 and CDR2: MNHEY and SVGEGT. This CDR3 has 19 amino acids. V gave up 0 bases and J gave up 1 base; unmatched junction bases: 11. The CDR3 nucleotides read TGTGCCAGCAGTTACTCGAGATTTGAGGGGGCTAAGAACACCGGGGAGCTGTTTTTT. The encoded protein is CASSYSRFEGAKNTGELFF.

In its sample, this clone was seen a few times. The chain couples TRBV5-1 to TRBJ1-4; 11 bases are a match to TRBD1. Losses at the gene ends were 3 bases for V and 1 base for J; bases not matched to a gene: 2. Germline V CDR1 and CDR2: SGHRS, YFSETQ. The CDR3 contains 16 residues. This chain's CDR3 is CASSWGQGGTNEKLFF. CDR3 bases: TGCGCCAGCAGCTGGGGACAGGGGGGAACTAATGAAAAACTGTTTTTT. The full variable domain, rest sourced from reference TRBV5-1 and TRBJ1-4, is KAGVTQTPRYLIKTRGQQVTLSCSPISGHRSVSWYQQTPGQGLQFLFEYFSETQRNKGNFPGRFSGRQFSNSRSEMNVSTLELGDSALYLCASSWGQGGTNEKLFFGSGTQLSVL.

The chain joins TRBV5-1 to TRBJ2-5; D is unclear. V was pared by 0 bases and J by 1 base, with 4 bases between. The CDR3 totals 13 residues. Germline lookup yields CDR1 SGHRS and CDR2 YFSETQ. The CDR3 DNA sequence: TGCGCCAGCAGCTTGGAACTCCAAGAGACCCAGTACTTC. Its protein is CASSLELQETQYF.

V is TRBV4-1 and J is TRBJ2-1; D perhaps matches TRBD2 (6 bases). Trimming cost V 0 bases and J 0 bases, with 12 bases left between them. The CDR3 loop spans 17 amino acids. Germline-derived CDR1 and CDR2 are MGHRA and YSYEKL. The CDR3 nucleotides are TGCGCCAGCAGCCAAGAGGAGGGGATGAGCTCCTACAATGAGCAGTTCTTC. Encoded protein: CASSQEEGMSSYNEQFF.

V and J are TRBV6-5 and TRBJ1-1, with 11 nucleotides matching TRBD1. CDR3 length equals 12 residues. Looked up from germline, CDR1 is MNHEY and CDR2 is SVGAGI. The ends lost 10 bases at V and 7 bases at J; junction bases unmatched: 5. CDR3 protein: CATWTGGYEAFF. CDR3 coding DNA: TGTGCCACCTGGACAGGGGGCTATGAAGCTTTCTTT.

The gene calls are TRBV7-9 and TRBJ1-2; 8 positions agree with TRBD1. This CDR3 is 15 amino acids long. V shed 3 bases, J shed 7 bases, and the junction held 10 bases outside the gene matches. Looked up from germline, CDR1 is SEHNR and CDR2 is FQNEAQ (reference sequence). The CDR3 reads CASSLSTQGVSGYTF. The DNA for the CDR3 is TGTGCCAGCAGCTTGAGCACACAGGGGGTATCTGGCTACACCTTC.

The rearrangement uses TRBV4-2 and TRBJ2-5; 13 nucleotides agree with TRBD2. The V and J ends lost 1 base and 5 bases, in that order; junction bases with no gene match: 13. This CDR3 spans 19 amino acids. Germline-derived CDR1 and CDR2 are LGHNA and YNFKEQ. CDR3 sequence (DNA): TGTGCCAGCAGCCAAGGTGGAACTAGCGGGGGGGCGATTGGGGAGACCCAGTACTTC. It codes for CASSQGGTSGGAIGETQYF.